Below, 24 T cell receptor beta chains from the same sample are listed, as sequenced in a study of blood T cell repertoires in COVID-19. Data came from immunoSEQ multiplex PCR; TCRdb stores just in-frame clones and leaves some out. The table has roughly 77,000 clones, 88% seen once; the top ten hold 4% to 5.5%. What was sequenced was peripheral blood. The source of these receptors is a human donor in a cohort sampled during active COVID-19.

This clone was counted once. CDR3 coding DNA: TGTGCCAGCAGCACTCGACACCTTCCCTACGAGCAGTACTTC. It yields the protein CASSTRHLPYEQYF. V gene TRBV5-4 combines with J gene TRBJ2-7; no firm D call. V was shortened by 4 bases and J by 2 bases, with 13 bases between the two germline ends. Germline CDR1 SGHNT, CDR2 YYREEE (reference sequence). The CDR3 runs to 14 residues. The full variable domain, its missing parts supplied by reference TRBV5-4 and TRBJ2-7, is ETGVTQSPTHLIKTRGQQVTLRCSSQSGHNTVSWYQQALGQGPQFIFQYYREEENGRGNFPPRFSGLQFPNYSSELNVNALELDDSALYLCASSTRHLPYEQYFGPGTRLTVT.

The chain has TRBV7-9 and TRBJ1-1, with 8 positions matching TRBD1. Looked up from germline, CDR1 is SEHNR and CDR2 is FQNEAQ (reference sequence). The CDR3 is 13 residues long. J lost 7 bases, V lost 4 bases, and 5 bases had no gene match. CDR3 bases: TGTGCCAGCAGCTCTCCAGGGGGCCATGAAGCTTTCTTT. Protein product: CASSSPGGHEAFF.

The rearrangement uses TRBV9 and TRBJ2-6; 9 positions match TRBD2. Germline V gene data show CDR1 as SGDLS and CDR2 as YYNGEE. Unmatched junction bases numbered 8, after V lost 0 bases and J lost 4 bases. The CDR3 covers 18 residues. In DNA, the CDR3 is TGTGCCAGCAGCGTAGGCGGCGGGAGGGGGGCGGGGGCCAACGTCCTGACTTTC. Protein: CASSVGGGRGAGANVLTF.

J is TRBJ2-1 and V is TRBV10-3, with 9 bases matching TRBD2. CDR3 length: 17 residues. V dropped 2 bases and J dropped 3; count of bases not matched to a gene: 8. Germline loops: CDR1 ENHRY, CDR2 SYGVKD. DNA of the CDR3: TGTGCCATCAGTGAGGGTGGCGGGGGGGCTCTCTACAATGAGCAGTTCTTC. It yields the protein CAISEGGGGALYNEQFF.

This clone was seen a single time. The genes are TRBV19 and TRBJ2-2; D is possibly TRBD1 (6 bases). The CDR3 spans 14 residues. V was cut by 9 bases and J by 0 bases, with 11 bases left in between. Germline V CDR1 and CDR2: LNHDA, SQIVND (reference sequence). The CDR3 DNA follows: TGTGCCAGCTCTCCAGGGGCGAACACCGGGGAGCTGTTTTTT. It specifies CASSPGANTGELFF. Based on the CDR3 plus reference TRBV19 and TRBJ2-2, the full variable domain is DGGITQSPKYLFRKEGQNVTLSCEQNLNHDAMYWYRQDPGQGLRLIYYSQIVNDFQKGDIAEGYSVSREKKESFPLTVTSAQKNPTAFYLCASSPGANTGELFFGEGSRLTVL.

V gene TRBV15 combines with J gene TRBJ1-2, with no clear D. V lost 3 bases and J 0 bases, leaving 8 bases between the germline ends. This CDR3 has 14 residues. Germline CDR1 is LNHNV and CDR2 is YYDKDF (reference sequence). CDR3: CATSRTSSNYGYTF. In DNA form, the CDR3 reads TGTGCCACCAGCAGGACAAGCTCTAACTATGGCTACACCTTC.

The chain is built from TRBV16 and TRBJ1-2, with D possibly TRBD1 on 5 matching bases. This CDR3 has 13 residues. V lost 4 bases and J lost 6, with 12 bases in between. Germline lookup yields CDR1 KGHSY and CDR2 FQNENV. Here the CDR3 DNA reads TGTGCCAGCAGCCGCGCTGGGGGGGATGGCTACACCTTC. It encodes CASSRAGGDGYTF.

The rearrangement uses TRBV5-1 and TRBJ2-7, with 7 nucleotides matching TRBD1. Germline CDR1 and CDR2: SGHRS and YFSETQ. The trim removed 3 bases at V and 0 bases at J, leaving 6 bases unmatched. The CDR3 loop spans 15 amino acids. The CDR3 reads CASSSGTESSYEQYF. The CDR3 coding sequence is TGCGCCAGCAGCTCCGGGACAGAGAGCTCCTACGAGCAGTACTTC.

This clone was seen once. This chain links TRBV4-2 with TRBJ2-7; 10 bases agree with TRBD1. The CDR3 covers 14 residues. CDR1 and CDR2 (germline): LGHNA, YNFKEQ. Germline trimming cut 2 bases from V and 5 bases from J; bases unmatched to any gene: 3. The CDR3 nucleotides read TGTGCCAGCAGCCAATCGACAGGGGGCCACGAGCAGTACTTC. Residues: CASSQSTGGHEQYF.

J is TRBJ2-7 and V is TRBV27; 10 nucleotides agree with TRBD2. The junction had 5 bases not matched to a gene; V was cut back by 3 bases and J by 6 bases. The CDR3 is 14 amino acids. Germline-derived CDR1 and CDR2 are MNHEY and SMNVEV (reference sequence). This CDR3 reads CASSFASGSLEQYF. The CDR3 DNA reads TGTGCCAGCAGTTTCGCTAGCGGGAGTCTCGAGCAGTACTTC.

V usage is TRBV7-6 and J usage is TRBJ2-1; 8 bases agree with TRBD2. The CDR3 spans 13 residues. Losses at the gene ends were 11 bases for V and 4 bases for J; bases not matched to a gene: 7. The germline CDR1 and CDR2 sequences are SGHVS and FNYEAQ. The CDR3 spells CAVGLAGYNEQFF. CDR3 bases: TGTGCCGTCGGTCTAGCGGGTTACAATGAGCAGTTCTTC.

The chain employs TRBV28 and TRBJ1-4; 9 bases are shared with TRBD1. Germline V gene sequence: CDR1 MDHEN, CDR2 SYDVKM. V lost 2 bases and J lost 6; bases outside the gene matches: 4. The CDR3 is 15 residues long. The CDR3: CASSLTQGADEKLFF. The CDR3 DNA follows: TGTGCCAGCAGTTTAACACAGGGGGCAGATGAAAAACTGTTTTTT.

The chain couples TRBV12-3 or TRBV12-4 to TRBJ2-5; 7 bases map to TRBD1. J lost 7 bases, V lost 6 bases, and 8 bases had no gene match. CDR3 size: 13 residues. CDR3 sequence: CASSKDRVGTQYF. CDR3 nucleotides: TGTGCCAGCAGCAAAGACAGGGTTGGGACCCAGTACTTC.

V gene TRBV7-9 combines with J gene TRBJ2-5; no firm D call. Trimming removed 5 bases at V and 4 bases at J, with 8 bases between. The germline V gene encodes CDR1 SEHNR and CDR2 FQNEAQ (reference sequence). The CDR3 loop spans 12 amino acids. The CDR3 sequence: CASSLDLETQYF. The CDR3 DNA is TGTGCCAGCAGCCTAGACTTAGAGACCCAGTACTTC.

This rearrangement joins TRBV18 to TRBJ2-3; 12 positions match TRBD2. CDR1 and CDR2 from the germline V gene are KGHSH and LQKENI. V lost 3 bases to trimming and J lost 0 bases; unmatched junction nucleotides: 10. This CDR3 has 19 amino acids. The CDR3 is CASSPASGRAPRSTDTQYF. Written as DNA, the CDR3 is TGTGCCAGCTCACCGGCTAGCGGGAGGGCTCCTCGAAGCACAGATACGCAGTATTTT.

CDR3 DNA sequence: TGTGCCAGCAGATCTTACAGGGGGGGCAGTGAGCAGTTCTTC. The encoded protein is CASRSYRGGSEQFF. The J gene is TRBJ2-1, the V gene TRBV3-1 (or the pseudogene TRBV3-2); tentative D call: TRBD1 (8 bases). V gave up 6 bases and J gave up 9 bases, with 18 bases separating them. CDR1 and CDR2 from the germline V gene are LGHDT and YNNKEL (reference sequence). The CDR3 spans 14 residues.

The rearrangement uses TRBV21-1 and TRBJ2-7; the listed D gene, TRBD1, was not tested against the DNA. TRBV21-1 has pseudogene status. CDR3 length: 18 residues. This chain's CDR3 is CASSECLVAPSGTGPFPF. The DNA for the CDR3 is TGTGCCAGCAGCGAATGCTTAGTGGCCCCTTCCGGGACAGGGCCATTTCCTTTC.

The chain has TRBV6-1 and TRBJ2-7; no reliable D call. This CDR3 is built from 11 residues. The V and J ends lost 1 base and 7 bases respectively, with 5 bases between them. CDR1 MNHNS and CDR2 SASEGT come from the germline V gene. The CDR3 nucleotides read TGTGCCAGCAGTGAAGGACTTGAGCAGTACTTC. It encodes CASSEGLEQYF.

The J gene is TRBJ2-7, the V gene TRBV7-8, with 9 bases fitting TRBD1. J was trimmed by 6 bases and V by 5 bases; bases with no gene match: 11. Germline CDR1 is SGHVS and CDR2 is FQNEAQ. CDR3 size: 15 residues. The CDR3 DNA reads TGTGCCAGCAGCCGAGACGGACAGGGGCCCGGCGAGCAGTACTTC. Amino acids: CASSRDGQGPGEQYF.

This chain joins TRBV30 and TRBJ2-5; TRBD1 aligns across 9 bases. Germline CDR1 is GTSNPN and CDR2 is SVGIG (reference sequence). The V gene end was trimmed by 3 bases and the J gene end by 7 bases; junction bases not matched to a gene: 9. The CDR3 is made up of 14 amino acids. The chain's CDR3 is CAWRGQGSFATQYF. The CDR3 DNA reads as TGTGCCTGGAGGGGACAGGGAAGTTTTGCGACCCAGTACTTC.

The chain has TRBV29-1 and TRBJ2-3, with D possibly being TRBD1 (6 bases). With 6 bases removed from V and 5 bases from J, the gap between germline ends came to 12 bases. There are 12 residues in the CDR3. Looked up from germline, CDR1 is SQVTM and CDR2 is ANQGSEA. The DNA of the CDR3 is TGCAGCGTAACAGGGACCGAAGATACGCAGTATTTT. Protein product: CSVTGTEDTQYF.

The chain is built from TRBV19 and TRBJ2-7; D possibly corresponds to TRBD2 (6 bases). Looked up from germline, CDR1 is LNHDA and CDR2 is SQIVND (reference sequence). The V end was cut by 5 bases, the J end by 2 bases, with 19 bases between. The CDR3 length is 16 residues. The CDR3 protein is CASSPGASGQPYEQYF. The CDR3 DNA reads TGTGCCAGTAGTCCGGGAGCCAGCGGGCAACCCTACGAGCAGTACTTC.

This rearrangement joins TRBV9 to TRBJ2-1; maybe TRBD1 (6 bases). Trimming left V 2 bases short and J 8 bases short, with 17 bases between. The CDR3 runs 15 residues. CDR1 SGDLS and CDR2 YYNGEE come from the germline V gene. The CDR3 region is CASSVKDSQFDEQFF. DNA for the CDR3: TGTGCCAGCAGCGTTAAGGACAGCCAGTTCGATGAGCAGTTCTTC.

CDR3: CASEDRGYTDTQYF. DNA for the CDR3: TGTGCCAGCGAGGACAGGGGGTACACAGATACGCAGTATTTT. This chain uses TRBV10-3 with TRBJ2-3, with 10 bases lining up with TRBD1. Germline V gives CDR1 ENHRY, CDR2 SYGVKD. CDR3 length equals 14 residues. The V segment lost 10 bases and the J segment 2 bases; nucleotides outside the gene matches: 6.